This T cell receptor beta chain came from a study of T cell responses to AZD1222 COVID-19 vaccine. Clones were sequenced by immunoSEQ multiplex PCR, and TCRdb holds only the in-frame ones, with some missing. The sample has 100,000 to 150,000 clones; over 70% are singletons. This CDR3 is 15 amino acids long. With 5 bases clipped from V and 0 bases from J, the junction kept 4 bases outside the gene matches. Germline V lookup: CDR1 SGHVS, CDR2 FQNEAQ. This sequence originates from an adult in good health. V usage is TRBV7-8 and J usage is TRBJ1-1, with 9 positions matching TRBD1. The starting material was peripheral blood, obtained on day 0 of AZD1222 vaccination. The CDR3 region is CASSIRDRVNTEAFF. CDR3 DNA: TGTGCCAGCAGCATCCGGGACAGGGTGAACACTGAAGCTTTCTTT.